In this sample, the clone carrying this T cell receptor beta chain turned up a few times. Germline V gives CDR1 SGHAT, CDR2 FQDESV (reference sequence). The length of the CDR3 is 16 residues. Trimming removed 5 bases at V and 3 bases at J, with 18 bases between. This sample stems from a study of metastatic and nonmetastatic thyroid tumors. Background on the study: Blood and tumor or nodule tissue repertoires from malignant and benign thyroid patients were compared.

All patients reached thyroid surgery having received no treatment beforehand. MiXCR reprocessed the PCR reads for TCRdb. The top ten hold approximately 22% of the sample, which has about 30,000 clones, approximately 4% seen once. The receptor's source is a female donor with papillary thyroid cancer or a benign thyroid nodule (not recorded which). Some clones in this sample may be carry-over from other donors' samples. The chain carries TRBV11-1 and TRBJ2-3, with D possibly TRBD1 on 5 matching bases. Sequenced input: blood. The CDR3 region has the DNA TGTGCCAGCAGCCGTACGTCCCAGGGCCGGACAGATACGCAGTATTTT. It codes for CASSRTSQGRTDTQYF.